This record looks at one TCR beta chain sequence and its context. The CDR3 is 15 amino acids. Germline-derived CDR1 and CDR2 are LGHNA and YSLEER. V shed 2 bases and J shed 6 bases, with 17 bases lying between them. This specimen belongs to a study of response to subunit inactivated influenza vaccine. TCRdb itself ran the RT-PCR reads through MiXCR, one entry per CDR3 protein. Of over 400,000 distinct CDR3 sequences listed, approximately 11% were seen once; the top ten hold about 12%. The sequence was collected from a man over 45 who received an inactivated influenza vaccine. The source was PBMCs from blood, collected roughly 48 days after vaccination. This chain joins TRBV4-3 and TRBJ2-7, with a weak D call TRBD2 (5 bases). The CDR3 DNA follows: TGCGCCAGCAGCCAAATTACTCTAGCAGGATCCGAGCAGTACTTC. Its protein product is CASSQITLAGSEQYF.